Each of the 28 T cell receptor beta chains below was sequenced from the same sample in a study of CD8 T cells in ankylosing spondylitis. Study outcomes and limitations: Blood of patients with ankylosing spondylitis appeared to be characterized by a TCR beta motif of several highly homologous variants.

No cognate antigen is known for these TCRs. TCRdb re-called the 5' RACE reads through MiXCR, storing one row per CDR3 protein. Of approximately 400,000 distinct CDR3 sequences listed, about a sixth are singletons. The source material was blood, either unsorted or a sorted T cell fraction (not recorded which). These receptors were collected from a male donor with ankylosing spondylitis.

On this clonotype itself: Relative to the germline gene, one junction end is altered; a read error may explain this. The V and J genes are TRBV15 and TRBJ2-5; TRBD1 aligns across 10 bases. This CDR3 is 16 amino acids long. Looked up from germline, CDR1 is LNHNV and CDR2 is YYDKDF (reference sequence). CDR3 bases: TGTGCCACCGGCAGACCCGGGACAGGGGTCCAAGAGACCCAGTACTTC. Translated: CATGRPGTGVQETQYF.

The rearrangement joins TRBV28 to TRBJ2-7; 8 bases align to TRBD2. This CDR3 spans 14 amino acids. With V trimmed by 6 bases and J by 4 bases, 8 bases remained unmatched. Per the germline V gene, CDR1 is MDHEN and CDR2 is SYDVKM. Here the CDR3 reads CASRAHSGKYEQYF. DNA of the CDR3: TGTGCCAGCAGAGCTCATAGCGGGAAGTACGAGCAGTACTTC.

This clonotype was seen more than once but under ten times. The J gene is TRBJ2-7, the V gene TRBV6-2 or TRBV6-3, with D unresolved. The CDR3 length is 13 residues. The germline gives CDR1 MNHEY, CDR2 SVGEGT. The V end was cut by 2 bases, the J end by 2 bases, with 7 bases between. The chain's CDR3 is CASSYHLAYEQYF. DNA of the CDR3: TGTGCCAGCAGTTACCACTTGGCCTACGAGCAGTACTTC.

The chain couples TRBV6-1 to TRBJ1-6; D might be TRBD1 (6 bases). The CDR3 runs to 14 residues. Germline V CDR1 and CDR2: MNHNS, SASEGT. V dropped 4 bases and J dropped 4 bases, with 8 bases sitting between them. The CDR3 sequence is CASSVQGYNSPLHF. DNA for the CDR3: TGTGCCAGCAGTGTACAGGGATATAATTCACCCCTCCACTTT.

The rearrangement joins TRBV10-3 to TRBJ1-2; tentative D call: TRBD1 (5 bases). Trimming shortened V by 5 bases and J by 4 bases, and 14 bases separated the two germline ends. The CDR3 covers 14 residues. Germline loops: CDR1 ENHRY, CDR2 SYGVKD. This CDR3 is CAISTGLPLYGYTF. CDR3 nucleotide sequence: TGTGCCATCAGTACAGGCCTGCCACTCTATGGCTACACCTTC.

In this sample, this clonotype turned up many times. V is TRBV29-1 and J is TRBJ2-4; D is perhaps TRBD2 (6 bases). Trimming stripped 7 bases from V and 0 bases from J, with 16 bases between. The germline V gene encodes CDR1 SQVTM and CDR2 ANQGSEA. The CDR3 is made up of 15 amino acids. The CDR3 coding sequence is TGCAGCGGTCTGGGACCAGCGGGAGCCAAAAACATTCAGTACTTC. Encoded protein: CSGLGPAGAKNIQYF.

This chain uses TRBV29-1 with TRBJ1-1; perhaps TRBD1 as D (6 bases). The CDR3 consists of 14 residues. Germline V gene lookup returns CDR1 SQVTM and CDR2 ANQGSEA. Trimming cost V 6 bases and J 0 bases, with 14 bases left between them. DNA for the CDR3: TGCAGCGTGGACCAGGGGAGGATGAACACTGAAGCTTTCTTT. It specifies CSVDQGRMNTEAFF.

This clonotype was observed at least ten times. The V gene is TRBV20-1, the J gene TRBJ2-7; tentative D call: TRBD2 (6 bases). The CDR3 has 17 amino acids. CDR1 and CDR2 (germline): DFQATT, SNEGSKA (reference sequence). V was trimmed by 3 bases and J by 6 bases, leaving 27 bases between them. This CDR3 reads CSASDIRRREVSREQYF. The CDR3 DNA reads as TGCAGTGCTAGTGACATACGGCGCAGGGAGGTTTCGCGCGAGCAGTACTTC.

V usage is TRBV11-3 and J usage is TRBJ2-2; no clear D gene. The germline V gene has CDR1 SGHNT and CDR2 YENEEA. CDR3 size: 14 residues. V was shortened by 6 bases and J by 6 bases, with 14 bases between the two germline ends. For the CDR3, the DNA is TGTGCCAGCAGTGGTGCCAGCAGCGCCGGGGAGCTGTTTTTT. It encodes CASSGASSAGELFF.

This clonotype occurred many times. The chain couples TRBV20-1 to TRBJ2-3, with 7 bases aligning to TRBD1. After removal of 1 base from V and 6 bases from J, the junction contained 10 bases not matched to a gene. Germline V gene lookup returns CDR1 DFQATT and CDR2 SNEGSKA (reference sequence). The CDR3 has 15 amino acids. This chain's CDR3 is CSARAPGQRWDTQYF. The CDR3 DNA reads as TGCAGTGCTAGAGCCCCGGGACAGCGTTGGGATACGCAGTATTTT.

The chain employs TRBV7-2 and TRBJ2-3, with 8 bases aligning to TRBD2. Germline assignment: CDR1 SGHTA and CDR2 FQGNSA. The V and J ends lost 1 base and 4 bases, in that order; junction bases with no gene match: 7. The CDR3 covers 16 residues. The CDR3, as DNA: TGTGCCAGCAGCTTAGGAGGGTCCGGGGGGGCAGATACGCAGTATTTT. Its protein product is CASSLGGSGGADTQYF. The whole variable domain, remainder taken from reference TRBV7-2 and TRBJ2-3, is GAGVSQSPSNKVTEKGKDVELRCDPISGHTALYWYRQSLGQGLEFLIYFQGNSAPDKSGLPSDRFSAERTGGSVSTLTIQRTQQEDSAVYLCASSLGGSGGADTQYFGPGTRLTVL.

In this sample, this clonotype turned up a few times. CDR3 region: CSAQREKYEQFF. The CDR3 bases are TGCAGTGCCCAGCGGGAGAAATATGAGCAGTTCTTC. The gene calls are TRBV20-1 and TRBJ2-1; TRBD2 agrees at 8 bases. Germline V gene data show CDR1 as DFQATT and CDR2 as SNEGSKA (reference sequence). V gave up 6 bases and J gave up 8 bases; unmatched junction bases: 6. The CDR3 has 12 amino acids.

The rearrangement joins TRBV12-3 or TRBV12-4 to TRBJ2-1; D remains ambiguous. The CDR3 covers 13 residues. V dropped 1 base and J dropped 12 bases, with 13 bases sitting between them. DNA for the CDR3: TGTGCCAGCAGTTTAGGAAGGGCAGGTGGGCAGTTCTTC. Protein: CASSLGRAGGQFF.

In this sample, this clonotype turned up many times. The chain has TRBV4-1 and TRBJ1-3; 7 nucleotides agree with TRBD1. Germline V lookup: CDR1 MGHRA, CDR2 YSYEKL. J lost 0 bases, V lost 4 bases, and 6 bases had no gene match. CDR3 size: 16 residues. CDR3 in DNA: TGCGCCAGCAGCCGGGACAGACCAGACTCTGGAAACACCATATATTTT. Encoded protein: CASSRDRPDSGNTIYF.

This clonotype was seen a few times. V usage is TRBV20-1 and J usage is TRBJ2-2; TRBD1 is a possible D gene (5 bases). The CDR3 consists of 15 residues. The V and J ends lost 2 bases and 1 base respectively, with 11 bases between them. Per the germline V gene, CDR1 is DFQATT and CDR2 is SNEGSKA (reference sequence). This chain's CDR3 is CSARQGSLNTGELFF. The CDR3 DNA sequence: TGCAGTGCTAGACAGGGAAGTTTGAACACCGGGGAGCTGTTTTTT.

This clonotype was counted at least ten times. V is TRBV7-6 and J is TRBJ1-3; D not resolved. The V end lost 0 bases, the J end lost 0 bases, and 0 bases lay between the germline ends. CDR1 is SGHVS and CDR2 is FNYEAQ in the germline V gene. CDR3 length: 13 residues. The CDR3 nucleotides are TGTGCCAGCAGCTTAGCCTCTGGAAACACCATATATTTT. This sequence encodes CASSLASGNTIYF.

In its sample, this clonotype was seen many times. CDR3: CSARVAGGYNEQFF. The CDR3 nucleotides read TGCAGTGCTAGAGTAGCGGGAGGATACAATGAGCAGTTCTTC. This chain uses TRBV20-1 with TRBJ2-1; 10 bases agree with TRBD2. This CDR3 has 14 residues. Unmatched junction bases numbered 1, after V lost 1 base and J lost 4 bases. Germline V gives CDR1 DFQATT, CDR2 SNEGSKA (reference sequence).

This chain links TRBV7-9 with TRBJ1-5, with D perhaps matching TRBD1 (5 bases). The CDR3 totals 15 residues. Trimming took off 6 bases at V and 7 bases at J, with 19 bases between the two ends. Looked up from germline, CDR1 is SEHNR and CDR2 is FQNEAQ (reference sequence). The CDR3 loop reads CASSSSGKGGQPQHF. CDR3 coding DNA: TGTGCCAGCAGTTCTTCAGGGAAGGGAGGACAGCCCCAGCATTTT. Drawing the rest from reference TRBV7-9 and TRBJ1-5, the complete variable domain is DTGVSQNPRHKITKRGQNVTFRCDPISEHNRLYWYRQTLGQGPEFLTYFQNEAQLEKSRLLSDRFSAERPKGSFSTLEIQRTEQGDSAMYLCASSSSGKGGQPQHFGDGTRLSIL.

A word on this clonotype: A much bigger clone sits one base away, suggesting this may be a read error. The rearrangement joins TRBV5-1 to TRBJ2-5; TRBD2 matches 9 bases. From germline, CDR1 is SGHRS and CDR2 YFSETQ. This CDR3 has 15 amino acids. This chain's CDR3 is CASSFSGSIGETKYF. CDR3 DNA sequence: TGCGCCAGCAGCTTTAGCGGGAGCATAGGAGAGACCAAGTACTTC.

CDR3 sequence: CASSGGTGNTIYF. The CDR3 DNA reads as TGTGCCAGCAGTGGGGGTACTGGAAACACCATATATTTT. The chain recombines TRBV12-3 or TRBV12-4 with TRBJ1-3, with D possibly matching TRBD1 (5 bases). This CDR3 contains 13 residues. V was shortened by 5 bases and J by 2 bases, with 7 bases between the two germline ends.

The J gene is TRBJ2-7, the V gene TRBV7-8; unclear D gene. CDR3 length: 13 amino acids. V shed 5 bases and J shed 5 bases, with 13 bases lying between them. In germline, CDR1 is SGHVS, CDR2 FQNEAQ. The chain's CDR3 is CASSQDLADEQYF. The CDR3 DNA reads as TGTGCCAGCAGCCAAGACCTGGCGGACGAGCAGTACTTC.

This clonotype has a handful of counts. The chain has TRBV12-3 or TRBV12-4 and TRBJ1-2, with 11 nucleotides matching TRBD1. CDR3 length equals 15 residues. Trimming cost V 3 bases and J 7 bases; bases outside gene matches: 7. Here the CDR3 DNA reads TGTGCCAGCAGTTTTGGTGGGACAGGGGGACGTGGCTACACCTTC. This translates into CASSFGGTGGRGYTF.

This chain links TRBV24-1 with TRBJ2-7; either TRBD1 or TRBD2 may fit D (5 bases each). Trimming removed 4 bases from V and 3 bases from J, with 15 bases in between. Germline V CDR1 and CDR2: KGHDR, SFDVKD. The CDR3 extends over 15 amino acids. CDR3 region: CATSDPRDPSYEQYF. CDR3 coding DNA: TGTGCCACCAGTGACCCCCGGGACCCGAGCTACGAGCAGTACTTC.

This clonotype was detected only a few times. The chain is built from TRBV20-1 and TRBJ2-5; 8 nucleotides align to TRBD1. Germline V gives CDR1 DFQATT, CDR2 SNEGSKA (reference sequence). Trimming cost V 0 bases and J 5 bases; bases outside gene matches: 8. The CDR3 runs 15 residues. The CDR3 nucleotides are TGCAGTGCTAGAGATCGTACAGGGGGACCCGAGACCCAGTACTTC. It translates to CSARDRTGGPETQYF.

The CDR3 sequence: CSARPGGVHNSPLHF. As DNA, the CDR3 is TGCAGTGCGCGCCCCGGGGGAGTTCATAATTCACCCCTCCACTTT. The chain employs TRBV20-1 and TRBJ1-6; the D gene is possibly TRBD1 (5 bases). The CDR3 consists of 15 residues. Germline lookup yields CDR1 DFQATT and CDR2 SNEGSKA (reference sequence). The ends were cut back, 6 bases at V and 5 bases at J, with 17 bases in the middle.

This clonotype was detected a few times. The chain is built from TRBV7-2 and TRBJ2-7; TRBD1 might be the D (6 bases). V was pared by 3 bases and J by 1 base, with 19 bases between. Germline lookup yields CDR1 SGHTA and CDR2 FQGNSA. The CDR3 length is 17 residues. The CDR3 sequence: CASSFPQGQGRSYEQYF. CDR3 DNA sequence: TGTGCCAGCAGCTTTCCACAAGGGCAGGGGCGTTCCTACGAGCAGTACTTC.

This clonotype was detected only a few times. This chain joins TRBV2 and TRBJ2-5, with 9 bases that match TRBD1. Germline V gives CDR1 SNHLY, CDR2 FYNNEI. The CDR3 is 16 amino acids. Trimming took 3 bases from V and 4 from J; bases not matched to a gene: 9. The CDR3 coding sequence is TGTGCCAGCAGTGACGAGACAGGGGGGGTTTTAGAGACCCAGTACTTC. Protein: CASSDETGGVLETQYF.

The J gene is TRBJ1-3, the V gene TRBV25-1, with D unclear. CDR3 length equals 15 residues. V lost 1 base to trimming and J lost 0 bases, with 7 bases between them. Germline assignment: CDR1 MGHDK and CDR2 SYGVNS. The CDR3 DNA follows: TGTGCCAGCAGTGAATTTTCTTACTCTGGAAACACCATATATTTT. Amino acid sequence: CASSEFSYSGNTIYF.